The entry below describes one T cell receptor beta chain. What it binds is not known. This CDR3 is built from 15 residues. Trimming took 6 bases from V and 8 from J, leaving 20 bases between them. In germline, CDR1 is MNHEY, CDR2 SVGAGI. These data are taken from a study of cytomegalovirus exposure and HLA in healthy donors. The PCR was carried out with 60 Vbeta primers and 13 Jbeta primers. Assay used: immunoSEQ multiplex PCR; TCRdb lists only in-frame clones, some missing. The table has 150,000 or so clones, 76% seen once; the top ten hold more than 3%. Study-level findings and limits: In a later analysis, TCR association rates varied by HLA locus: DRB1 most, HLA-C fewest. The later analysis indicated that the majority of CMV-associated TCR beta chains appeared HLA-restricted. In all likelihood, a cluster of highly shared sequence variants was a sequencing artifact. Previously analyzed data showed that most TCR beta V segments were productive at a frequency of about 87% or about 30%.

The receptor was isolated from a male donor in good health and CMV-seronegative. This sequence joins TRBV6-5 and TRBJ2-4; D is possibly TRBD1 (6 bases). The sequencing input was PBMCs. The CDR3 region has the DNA TGTGCCAGCAGCCGCGCCATGACAGGAGGAGACATTCAGTACTTC. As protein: CASSRAMTGGDIQYF.